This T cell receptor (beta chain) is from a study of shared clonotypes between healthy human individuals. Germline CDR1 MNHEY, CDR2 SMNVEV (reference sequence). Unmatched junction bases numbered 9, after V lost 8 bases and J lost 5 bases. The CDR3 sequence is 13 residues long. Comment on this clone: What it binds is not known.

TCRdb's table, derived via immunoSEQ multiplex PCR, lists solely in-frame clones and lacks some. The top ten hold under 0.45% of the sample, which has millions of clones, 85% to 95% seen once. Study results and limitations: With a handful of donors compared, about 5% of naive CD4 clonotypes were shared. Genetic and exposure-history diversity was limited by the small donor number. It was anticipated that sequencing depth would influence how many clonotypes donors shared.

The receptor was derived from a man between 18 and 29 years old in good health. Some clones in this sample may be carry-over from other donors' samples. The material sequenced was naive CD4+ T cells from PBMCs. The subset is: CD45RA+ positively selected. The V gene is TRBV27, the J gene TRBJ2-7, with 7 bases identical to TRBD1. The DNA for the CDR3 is TGTGCCAGCTCCCCCAGACAGGGCCACGAGCAGTACTTC. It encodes CASSPRQGHEQYF.